These T cell receptor beta chains were read from a single sample in a study of T cell changes during pregnancy in multiple sclerosis. Only in-frame clones appear in the TCRdb table, and some are missing; sequencing was by immunoSEQ multiplex PCR. The sample lists nearly 110,000 clones, about 90% seen once, with approximately 1.5% in the top ten. This specimen was peripheral blood, taken before pregnancy. These receptors were taken from a female donor with multiple sclerosis, enrolled in a pregnancy study. Both conserved end residues are part of each CDR3. D genes are given only for firm matches. Only some rows state a clone size, as once, few, many or a class for expanded clones.

J gene,D gene,V gene,clone size,CDR3 protein,CDR3 DNA
TRBJ1-2,TRBD1,TRBV2,NA,CARGTGLANYGYTF,TGTGCCAGAGGGACAGGGCTAGCTAACTATGGCTACACCTTC
TRBJ2-2,TRBD2,TRBV7-3,few,CASSLIVSGEAGELFF,TGTGCCAGCAGCTTAATCGTTAGCGGGGAGGCCGGGGAGCTGTTTTTT
TRBJ2-1,TRBD2,TRBV10-3,NA,CAIRAELGLAGIGNEQFF,TGTGCCATCAGGGCGGAGCTGGGGCTAGCGGGAATTGGGAATGAGCAGTTCTTC
TRBJ1-6,TRBD1,TRBV5-4,once,CASSTLDRGHDSPLHF,TGTGCCAGCAGCACGCTAGACAGGGGTCACGACTCACCCCTCCACTTT
TRBJ1-4,NA,TRBV5-6,NA,CASSLYYRVDGEKLFF,TGTGCCAGCAGCTTGTATTACAGGGTCGATGGTGAAAAACTGTTTTTT
TRBJ2-3,NA,TRBV19,NA,CASSGGVEGTDTQYF,TGTGCCAGTAGTGGCGGGGTAGAGGGCACAGATACGCAGTATTTT
TRBJ2-7,NA,TRBV2,NA,CASSLREQGKDEQYF,TGTGCCAGCAGCTTAAGAGAACAGGGCAAGGACGAGCAGTACTTC
TRBJ1-2,NA,TRBV6-5,NA,CASRPPGHTNYGYTF,TGTGCCAGCAGACCCCCGGGACACACAAACTATGGCTACACCTTC
TRBJ2-1,TRBD2,TRBV9,NA,CASSESLAGGDEQFF,TGTGCCAGCAGCGAGTCACTAGCGGGAGGGGATGAGCAGTTCTTC
TRBJ1-6,NA,TRBV6-6,NA,CASSYASHSYNSPLHF,TGTGCCAGCAGTTACGCGTCCCACTCCTATAATTCACCCCTCCACTTT
TRBJ1-5,NA,TRBV7-2,NA,CASSRAGRNQPQHF,TGTGCCAGCAGCCGAGCAGGGCGGAATCAGCCCCAGCATTTT
TRBJ1-1,NA,TRBV6-1,NA,CASSEERGARAFF,TGTGCCAGCAGTGAAGAGCGGGGGGCGAGAGCTTTCTTT
TRBJ1-2,NA,TRBV6-5,NA,CASSYEGWGGYTF,TGTGCCAGCAGTTACGAGGGATGGGGTGGCTACACCTTC
TRBJ1-5,TRBD1,TRBV15,NA,CATSRDGTGGIGNQPQHF,TGTGCCACCAGCAGAGATGGGACAGGGGGCATTGGCAATCAGCCCCAGCATTTT
TRBJ2-1,NA,TRBV9,NA,CASSVDPPGSSYNEQFF,TGTGCCAGCAGCGTAGACCCACCGGGTAGCTCCTACAATGAGCAGTTCTTC
TRBJ2-1,TRBD2,TRBV4-3,NA,CASSQPHSGGTYNEQFF,TGCGCCAGCAGCCAGCCCCATAGCGGGGGCACCTACAATGAGCAGTTCTTC
TRBJ2-7,TRBD2,TRBV29-1,NA,CSVRGRAVYEQYF,TGCAGCGTCCGAGGGAGGGCGGTCTACGAGCAGTACTTC
TRBJ2-5,TRBD1,TRBV4-1,NA,CASSQDLIGTGAQETQYF,TGCGCCAGCAGCCAAGATCTGATAGGGACAGGGGCGCAAGAGACCCAGTACTTC
TRBJ1-2,NA,TRBV19,NA,CASSISGDGYTF,TGTGCCAGTAGTATTTCGGGGGATGGCTACACCTTC
TRBJ1-5,NA,TRBV7-9,NA,CASSAGQINQPQHF,TGTGCCAGCAGCGCCGGACAGATCAATCAGCCCCAGCATTTT
TRBJ2-7,TRBD1,TRBV6-1,NA,CASYSGTGRYEQYF,TGTGCCAGCTACTCAGGGACAGGGAGGTACGAGCAGTACTTC
TRBJ2-5,NA,TRBV28,NA,CASSLFGRAETQYF,TGTGCCAGCAGTTTATTCGGCAGGGCAGAGACCCAGTACTTC
TRBJ1-6,NA,TRBV6-6,NA,CASSYSSGQYNSPLHF,TGTGCCAGCAGTTACTCGAGCGGGCAGTATAATTCACCCCTCCACTTT
TRBJ2-7,TRBD1,TRBV4-2,NA,CASSQDGSGGYEQYF,TGTGCCAGCAGCCAAGATGGGTCAGGGGGCTACGAGCAGTACTTC
TRBJ2-5,NA,TRBV27,NA,CASSLGGASETQYF,TGTGCCAGCAGTTTAGGGGGCGCATCAGAGACCCAGTACTTC
TRBJ2-7,TRBD1,TRBV10-3,NA,CAIRGTVSYEQYF,TGTGCCATCAGGGGGACAGTCTCCTACGAGCAGTACTTC
TRBJ1-6,NA,TRBV2,NA,CASSVSPSGVHSPLHF,TGTGCCAGCAGTGTCTCGCCGTCAGGGGTACATTCACCCCTCCACTTT
TRBJ2-1,TRBD2,TRBV27,NA,CASSLGTSWVDNEQFF,TGTGCCAGCAGTTTGGGGACTAGCTGGGTCGACAATGAGCAGTTCTTC